The clone carrying this T cell receptor beta chain has a single count. The data were taken from a study of blood T cell repertoires in COVID-19. Study summary: Acute and convalescent COVID-19 samples came from the United States, Italy and Spain. T cells, B-cell-depleted T cells, or PBMCs supplied cDNA or gDNA.

This CDR3 contains 15 residues. From germline, CDR1 is SGHRS and CDR2 YFSETQ. Trimming cost V 3 bases and J 6 bases, with 19 bases left between them. Authors' methods: Amplification of reference gene primers provided the estimated nucleated cell counts. Method: immunoSEQ multiplex PCR; TCRdb's copy keeps in-frame clones and lacks some. V and J calls and clone size follow that table, whereas D and trimming were derived from the DNA. The sample has about 180,000 clones; around 87% are singletons. J is TRBJ2-7 and V is TRBV5-1, with a tentative D call TRBD1 (5 bases). Sequencing was carried out using peripheral blood. The TCR was taken from a man between 40 and 49 years old with active or convalescent COVID-19. The CDR3 loop is CASSSQTVYGSEQYF. DNA for the CDR3: TGCGCCAGCAGCTCACAGACAGTTTATGGTTCCGAGCAGTACTTC.